The next 32 T cell receptor beta chains were all read from a single sample in a study of beta chain features in type 1 diabetes. Expressed TCRB transcripts were sequenced because the isolated RNA had all been reverse transcribed beforehand. Only in-frame clones appear in the TCRdb table, and some are missing; sequencing was by immunoSEQ multiplex PCR. Of 900,000 or so clones in the sample, roughly a sixth were seen once. Sequencing used naive CD4+ T cells from blood. The receptors come from a woman aged 18 to 35 in good health.

J is TRBJ2-6 and V is TRBV27, with 12 bases that match TRBD1. Germline CDR1 reads MNHEY; CDR2 reads SMNVEV (reference sequence). The CDR3 has 17 residues. The junction had 3 bases not matched to a gene; V was cut back by 4 bases and J by 2 bases. The CDR3 coding sequence is TGTGCCAGCAGTTATGGGACAGGGGGCGCTGGGGCCAACGTCCTGACTTTC. This codes for CASSYGTGGAGANVLTF.

This clone was recorded many times. The sample has other DNA sequences that encode this CDR3 too. This rearrangement joins TRBV18 to TRBJ2-5, with no clear D. The ends were cut back, 3 bases at V and 5 bases at J, with 4 bases in the middle. CDR3 length: 11 residues. From germline, CDR1 is KGHSH and CDR2 LQKENI. The CDR3 nucleotides are TGTGCCAGCTCACCGGGGGAGACCCAGTACTTC. Translated, it gives CASSPGETQYF. Drawing the rest from reference TRBV18 and TRBJ2-5, the complete variable domain is NAGVMQNPRHLVRRRGQEARLRCSPMKGHSHVYWYRQLPEEGLKFMVYLQKENIIDESGMPKERFSAEFPKEGPSILRIQQVVRGDSAAYFCASSPGETQYFGPGTRLLVL.

This clone was counted only a few times. The rearrangement links TRBV12-5 to TRBJ1-3; no clear D gene. V shed 6 bases and J shed 0 bases, with 6 bases lying between them. In germline, CDR1 is LGHNT, CDR2 FRNRAP. The CDR3 sequence is 13 residues long. This CDR3 is CASGEGSGNTIYF. The CDR3 nucleotides are TGTGCTAGTGGAGAAGGCTCTGGAAACACCATATATTTT.

This clone was detected a few times. The chain is built from TRBV2 and TRBJ1-4, with D perhaps TRBD1 (5 bases). Germline V gene sequence: CDR1 SNHLY, CDR2 FYNNEI. The CDR3 sequence is 16 residues long. V was pared by 3 bases and J by 8 bases, with 19 bases between. The CDR3 DNA reads as TGTGCCAGCAGTGACTTCGGTGCGGGGCAACGGGAAAAACTGTTTTTT. Its protein product is CASSDFGAGQREKLFF.

This clone was observed a few times. The chain couples TRBV28 to TRBJ1-5; D is unclear. The V end lost 5 bases, the J end lost 9 bases, and 8 bases lay between the germline ends. CDR3 size: 11 residues. Germline CDR1 and CDR2: MDHEN and SYDVKM. As DNA, the CDR3 is TGTGCCAGCAGTCGAGCAAGGCCCCAGCATTTT. Translated, it gives CASSRARPQHF. Drawing the rest from reference TRBV28 and TRBJ1-5, the complete variable domain is DVKVTQSSRYLVKRTGEKVFLECVQDMDHENMFWYRQDPGLGLRLIYFSYDVKMKEKGDIPEGYSVSREKKERFSLILESASTNQTSMYLCASSRARPQHFGDGTRLSIL.

The CDR3 region is CASSGDADTQYF. The CDR3 DNA follows: TGTGCCAGCAGTGGAGACGCAGATACGCAGTATTTT. This sequence joins TRBV6-5 and TRBJ2-3; no firm D call. Deletions cut 5 bases from V and 4 bases from J, with 7 bases between. The V gene's germline CDR1 is MNHEY and CDR2 SVGAGI. CDR3 length equals 12 residues.

This clone was observed a handful of times. The chain recombines TRBV9 with TRBJ2-1, with 9 bases identical to TRBD2. V lost 2 bases and J lost 7; bases outside the gene matches: 10. This CDR3 is built from 16 residues. Looked up from germline, CDR1 is SGDLS and CDR2 is YYNGEE. The CDR3 is CASSVVAGVTKNEQFF. Written as DNA, the CDR3 is TGTGCCAGCAGCGTGGTAGCGGGAGTCACGAAGAATGAGCAGTTCTTC.

This clone was counted between two and nine times. J is TRBJ2-3 and V is TRBV7-8; D remains unclear. Germline CDR1 is SGHVS and CDR2 is FQNEAQ. The CDR3 loop spans 13 amino acids. Between the trimmed V and J ends, which lost 4 bases and 3 bases, there was a span of 8 bases. The CDR3 DNA is TGTGCCAGCAGCTCGCGCTTGACAGATACGCAGTATTTT. Encoded protein: CASSSRLTDTQYF.

This clone showed up just a few times. V gene TRBV10-3 combines with J gene TRBJ2-7; D uncertain. The germline V gene has CDR1 ENHRY and CDR2 SYGVKD. This CDR3 has 15 amino acids. V was trimmed by 8 bases and J by 3 bases, leaving 20 bases between them. The CDR3 DNA reads TGTGCCATCGCGGAAGGGTTCTCTTTTAACTACGAGCAGTACTTC. Translation: CAIAEGFSFNYEQYF.

The chain uses TRBV6-6 and TRBJ2-4; the D is unclear. There are 14 residues in the CDR3. V shed 4 bases and J shed 1 base, with 8 bases lying between them. The germline gives CDR1 MNHNY, CDR2 SVGAGI (reference sequence). The chain's CDR3 is CASSSLEAKNIQYF. DNA for the CDR3: TGTGCCAGCAGTTCTCTCGAGGCCAAAAACATTCAGTACTTC.

V usage is TRBV5-1 and J usage is TRBJ2-6; D gene uncertain. Germline CDR1 SGHRS, CDR2 YFSETQ. The CDR3 contains 15 residues. The germline V and J ends were trimmed by 4 bases and 2 bases, with 10 bases remaining between them. In DNA, the CDR3 is TGCGCCAGCAGCCTACAGAGGCCTGGGGCCAACGTCCTGACTTTC. It codes for CASSLQRPGANVLTF. Drawing the rest from reference TRBV5-1 and TRBJ2-6, the complete variable domain is KAGVTQTPRYLIKTRGQQVTLSCSPISGHRSVSWYQQTPGQGLQFLFEYFSETQRNKGNFPGRFSGRQFSNSRSEMNVSTLELGDSALYLCASSLQRPGANVLTFGAGSRLTVL.

This clone was observed a handful of times. In the same sample, other DNA sequences code for this CDR3. V is TRBV5-1 and J is TRBJ1-5, with TRBD1 identical over 7 bases. The CDR3 contains 14 residues. J was trimmed by 2 bases and V by 4 bases; bases with no gene match: 3. Germline V gene lookup returns CDR1 SGHRS and CDR2 YFSETQ. The chain's CDR3 is CASSLGTGNQPQHF. The CDR3 DNA reads TGCGCCAGCAGCCTCGGGACAGGCAATCAGCCCCAGCATTTT.

This clone turned up a few times. The chain employs TRBV28 and TRBJ1-2; TRBD1 might be the D (5 bases). With 4 bases removed from V and 1 base from J, the gap between germline ends came to 13 bases. This CDR3 is 15 amino acids long. The germline V gene has CDR1 MDHEN and CDR2 SYDVKM. CDR3 bases: TGTGCCAGCAGTTCCCCTCGCAGGGTTAACTATGGCTACACCTTC. Translating it yields CASSSPRRVNYGYTF.

V is TRBV29-1 and J is TRBJ1-5; a weak D match, TRBD1 (5 bases). Germline V gives CDR1 SQVTM, CDR2 ANQGSEA. The CDR3 consists of 14 residues. V shed 5 bases and J shed 4 bases, with 15 bases lying between them. The CDR3 reads CSVLLGDSNQPQHF. The DNA for the CDR3 is TGCAGCGTTCTCTTGGGGGACTCTAATCAGCCCCAGCATTTT.

The J gene is TRBJ2-3, the V gene TRBV20-1, with unresolved D. The V end lost 5 bases, the J end lost 2 bases, and 5 bases lay between the germline ends. Germline V gene sequence: CDR1 DFQATT, CDR2 SNEGSKA (reference sequence). The CDR3 spans 11 residues. The CDR3 bases are TGCAGTGCTTCAGCCACAGATACGCAGTATTTT. This translates into CSASATDTQYF.

This clone has a handful of counts. The J gene is TRBJ2-7, the V gene TRBV7-2; perhaps TRBD1 as D (5 bases). The CDR3 sequence is 15 residues long. Germline assignment: CDR1 SGHTA and CDR2 FQGNSA. V gave up 5 bases and J gave up 2 bases, with 16 bases separating them. CDR3: CASSAIQVSPYEQYF. CDR3 DNA: TGTGCCAGCAGCGCAATACAGGTCTCTCCCTACGAGCAGTACTTC. The full variable domain, in which reference TRBV7-2 and TRBJ2-7 provide the parts outside the CDR3, is GAGVSQSPSNKVTEKGKDVELRCDPISGHTALYWYRQSLGQGLEFLIYFQGNSAPDKSGLPSDRFSAERTGGSVSTLTIQRTQQEDSAVYLCASSAIQVSPYEQYFGPGTRLTVT.

In its sample, this clone was seen a few times. V and J are TRBV18 and TRBJ2-7, with 8 bases that match TRBD1. CDR3 length: 15 residues. Germline V lookup: CDR1 KGHSH, CDR2 LQKENI. The V and J ends lost 4 bases and 5 bases, in that order; junction bases with no gene match: 10. In DNA form, the CDR3 reads TGTGCCAGCTCACGAACCGGGACAGGCTTCAACGAGCAGTACTTC. This encodes CASSRTGTGFNEQYF.

The chain couples TRBV11-2 to TRBJ2-1, with TRBD2 matching 8 bases. The CDR3 covers 14 residues. Trimming removed 3 bases from V and 6 bases from J; junction bases left unmatched: 4. Germline V gives CDR1 SGHAT, CDR2 FQNNGV. CDR3 amino acids: CASSFFREGNEQFF. In DNA, the CDR3 is TGTGCCAGCAGCTTTTTTCGGGAGGGCAATGAGCAGTTCTTC.

This clone was counted a few times. Distinct nucleotide sequences in the sample also encode this CDR3. This CDR3 is CASSLTTYEQYF. Written as DNA, the CDR3 is TGTGCCAGCAGCTTAACGACCTACGAGCAGTACTTC. The chain uses TRBV7-9 and TRBJ2-7; no clear D gene. V was pared by 2 bases and J by 2 bases, with 4 bases between. Per germline, CDR1 SEHNR and CDR2 FQNEAQ (reference sequence). The CDR3 runs to 12 residues.

The gene calls are TRBV9 and TRBJ2-2, with TRBD2 matching over 9 bases. Trimming took 4 bases from V and 4 from J; bases not matched to a gene: 2. The CDR3 sequence is 14 residues long. The germline V gene encodes CDR1 SGDLS and CDR2 YYNGEE. The CDR3 region has the DNA TGTGCCAGCAGCCGACTAGCGGCCACCGGGGAGCTGTTTTTT. Its protein is CASSRLAATGELFF.

Notes on this clone: Other DNA variants within this sample encode the same CDR3. This chain uses TRBV5-1 with TRBJ2-1, with 9 bases identical to TRBD2. The CDR3 totals 15 residues. CDR1 SGHRS and CDR2 YFSETQ come from the germline V gene. V lost 3 bases, J lost 1 base, and 2 bases stayed unmatched. This chain's CDR3 is CASSSTSGSYNEQFF. Here the CDR3 DNA reads TGCGCCAGCAGCTCAACTAGCGGGTCCTACAATGAGCAGTTCTTC.

The V call is TRBV4-3, the J call TRBJ2-7; 8 positions match TRBD1. V lost 1 base, J lost 4 bases, and 6 bases stayed unmatched. The germline gives CDR1 LGHNA, CDR2 YSLEER. This CDR3 has 15 amino acids. CDR3 nucleotides: TGCGCCAGCAGCCAAGGCCGGACAGGGCCGTACGAGCAGTACTTC. Amino acids: CASSQGRTGPYEQYF.

This clone was counted only a few times. This chain joins TRBV11-3 and TRBJ2-3; D perhaps matches TRBD1 (6 bases). The V end lost 1 base, the J end lost 1 base, and 15 bases lay between the germline ends. Germline CDR1 and CDR2: SGHNT and YENEEA. The CDR3 covers 17 residues. DNA of the CDR3: TGTGCCAGCAGCTTAGGCTTGGGACACATACGCACAGATACGCAGTATTTT. It yields the protein CASSLGLGHIRTDTQYF.

V usage is TRBV28 and J usage is TRBJ2-3; 8 positions match TRBD2. The CDR3 is made up of 12 amino acids. Germline V lookup: CDR1 MDHEN, CDR2 SYDVKM. Trimming cost V 6 bases and J 12 bases; bases outside gene matches: 8. The chain's CDR3 is CASSRQREPQYF. CDR3 in DNA: TGTGCCAGCAGCCGCCAGCGGGAGCCTCAGTATTTT.

V is TRBV13 and J is TRBJ2-7; D unresolved. V was cut by 3 bases and J by 0 bases, with 9 bases left in between. CDR3 size: 14 residues. Germline V gives CDR1 PRHDT, CDR2 FYEKMQ (reference sequence). The CDR3 nucleotides are TGTGCCAGCAGCTTTTTAGGTATCTCCTACGAGCAGTACTTC. This translates into CASSFLGISYEQYF.

The rearrangement links TRBV2 to TRBJ2-1, with no clear D. Germline CDR1 and CDR2: SNHLY and FYNNEI. The ends were cut back, 6 bases at V and 15 bases at J, with 24 bases in the middle. This CDR3 has 14 residues. The CDR3 sequence is CASSDKAATPWGFF. CDR3 sequence (DNA): TGTGCCAGCAGCGATAAGGCGGCGACACCATGGGGGTTCTTC.

This sequence joins TRBV7-6 and TRBJ1-1; D gene unclear. The CDR3 loop spans 14 amino acids. With 4 bases removed from V and 4 bases from J, the gap between germline ends came to 13 bases. In germline, CDR1 is SGHVS, CDR2 FNYEAQ. DNA for the CDR3: TGTGCCAGCAGCTCCCAGACCCTGACCACTGAAGCTTTCTTT. The encoded protein is CASSSQTLTTEAFF.

The genes are TRBV28 and TRBJ2-1; D may be TRBD1 (6 bases). Germline V gene sequence: CDR1 MDHEN, CDR2 SYDVKM. Trimming left V 4 bases short and J 8 bases short, with 18 bases between. This CDR3 region has 15 residues. CDR3 sequence reads: CASSSRSRGYDEQFF. CDR3 bases: TGTGCCAGCAGTTCCCGCAGCAGGGGATACGATGAGCAGTTCTTC.

The chain links TRBV7-3 to TRBJ1-4; possibly TRBD1 for D (5 bases). V was clipped by 2 bases and J by 6 bases, with 13 bases between them. The CDR3 sequence is 15 residues long. Germline loops: CDR1 SGHTA, CDR2 FQGTGA. The CDR3 reads CASSLARDGYEKLFF. The CDR3 nucleotides are TGTGCCAGCAGCTTAGCCCGGGACGGATATGAAAAACTGTTTTTT. The whole variable domain, filled in from reference TRBV7-3 and TRBJ1-4, reads GAGVSQTPSNKVTEKGKYVELRCDPISGHTALYWYRQSLGQGPEFLIYFQGTGAADDSGLPNDRFFAVRPEGSVSTLKIQRTERGDSAVYLCASSLARDGYEKLFFGSGTQLSVL.

The chain combines TRBV2 with TRBJ2-2, with TRBD2 matching 7 bases. This CDR3 region has 13 residues. J gave up 3 bases and V 8 bases, and 3 bases lay outside the gene matches. In germline, CDR1 is SNHLY, CDR2 FYNNEI. CDR3 nucleotides: TGTGCCAGCTGGGGGGGTTACACCGGGGAGCTGTTTTTT. This gives the protein CASWGGYTGELFF. Combining the CDR3 with reference TRBV2 and TRBJ2-2 gives the whole variable domain EPEVTQTPSHQVTQMGQEVILRCVPISNHLYFYWYRQILGQKVEFLVSFYNNEISEKSEIFDDQFSVERPDGSNFTLKIRSTKLEDSAMYFCASWGGYTGELFFGEGSRLTVL.

This clone showed up just a few times. A junction end diverges from the germline sequence, so it may reflect a read error. This rearrangement joins TRBV7-3 to TRBJ2-5; 9 positions match TRBD2. Germline values: CDR1 SGHTA, CDR2 FQGTGA. This CDR3 has 13 residues. The CDR3 sequence is CASSSASSGALDF. The DNA for the CDR3 is TGTGCCAGCAGCTCGGCCTCTAGCGGGGCCTTAGACTTC.

This chain uses TRBV7-2 with TRBJ1-2; no clear D gene. V was cut by 2 bases and J by 5 bases, with 3 bases left in between. The CDR3 sequence is 11 residues long. CDR1 and CDR2 from the germline V gene are SGHTA and FQGNSA. DNA for the CDR3: TGTGCCAGCAGCTTAAAGTATGGCTACACCTTC. It is translated as CASSLKYGYTF.